These 6 T cell receptor beta chains were sequenced from one sample in a study of blood T cells in healthy people across ages. A second PCR of 7 to 11 cycles used a sample-barcoded 5' primer and a J-beta primer mix. TCRdb re-analysed the 5' RACE reads in MiXCR, keeping a single row per CDR3 protein. The data contain some 920,000 distinct CDR3 sequences, 45% to 60% of them singletons. Input material: blood. The receptor source for this set is a woman aged 55-69 years in good health.

The chain joins TRBV14 to TRBJ2-7; weak D call: TRBD1 (6 bases). The DNA end lines up better with TRBJ2-4; the J call may be wrong. CDR1 and CDR2 (germline): SGHDN, FVKESK. The CDR3 extends over 13 amino acids. The CDR3 bases are TGTGCCAGCAGCCAACAGGGGTTGAACATTCAGTACTTC. Translating gives CASSQQGLNIQYF.

CDR3 region: CASSLVRGTGVYTDTQYF. CDR3 DNA: TGTGCCAGCAGTTTAGTACGGGGGACGGGAGTCTACACAGATACGCAGTATTTT. V usage is TRBV12-3 or TRBV12-4 and J usage is TRBJ2-3; D is possibly TRBD2 (6 bases). Deletions cut 1 base from V and 2 bases from J, with 19 bases between. The CDR3 covers 18 residues.

This clonotype occurred many times. The chain couples TRBV10-2 to TRBJ2-1; no clear D gene. This CDR3 is 10 amino acids long. Germline CDR1 reads WSHSY; CDR2 reads SAAADI. V shed 6 bases and J shed 8 bases, with 5 bases lying between them. DNA of the CDR3: TGCGCCAGCAGGGAGCATGAGCAGTTCTTC. Its translation is CASREHEQFF.

In this sample, this clonotype turned up a few times. The chain couples TRBV20-1 to TRBJ2-5, with D perhaps matching TRBD2 (5 bases). V was trimmed by 0 bases and J by 1 base, leaving 9 bases between them. The CDR3 has 14 residues. From germline, CDR1 is DFQATT and CDR2 SNEGSKA (reference sequence). Here the CDR3 DNA reads TGCAGTGCTAGAGACCAGCGGTCCCAAGAGACCCAGTACTTC. Translated: CSARDQRSQETQYF.

The V and J genes are TRBV6-5 and TRBJ2-6; a weak D match, TRBD2 (6 bases). Germline V gives CDR1 MNHEY, CDR2 SVGAGI. Trimming removed 2 bases from V and 0 bases from J, with 14 bases in between. The CDR3 has 18 residues. The CDR3 sequence: CASSYGRLGLSGANVLTF. For the CDR3, the DNA is TGTGCCAGCAGTTACGGGAGGCTTGGGCTCTCTGGGGCCAACGTCCTGACTTTC.

This chain joins TRBV7-3 and TRBJ2-5, with a tentative D call TRBD2 (6 bases). Germline CDR1 SGHTA, CDR2 FQGTGA. The CDR3 has 15 residues. The V and J ends lost 4 bases and 3 bases respectively, with 15 bases between them. The CDR3 spells CASSSVGGPKETQYF. The CDR3 DNA follows: TGTGCCAGCAGCTCTGTTGGAGGGCCTAAAGAGACCCAGTACTTC. The whole variable domain, filled in from reference TRBV7-3 and TRBJ2-5, reads GAGVSQTPSNKVTEKGKYVELRCDPISGHTALYWYRQSLGQGPEFLIYFQGTGAADDSGLPNDRFFAVRPEGSVSTLKIQRTERGDSAVYLCASSSVGGPKETQYFGPGTRLLVL.